This T cell receptor (beta chain) was recovered during a study of blood T cell repertoires in COVID-19. The wider study: Nucleic acid was either cDNA or gDNA, and it came from T cells, B-cell-depleted T cells, or PBMCs.

Trimming cost V 5 bases and J 10 bases, with 23 bases left between them. The CDR3 covers 15 residues. Germline assignment: CDR1 MNHEY and CDR2 SVGEGT. How the authors handled the data: Estimates of nucleated cell counts were drawn from the amplification of reference gene primers. The method was immunoSEQ multiplex PCR; TCRdb's version includes in-frame clones alone and lacks a portion of them. That table supplies the V and J calls and clone size; D and trimming were determined from the DNA. The sample yields tens of thousands of clones, around four fifths seen once. Sequences were obtained from peripheral blood. The chain uses TRBV6-2 or TRBV6-3 and TRBJ2-5, with D possibly TRBD2 on 6 matching bases. This clonotype was sampled from a human donor in a cohort sampled during active COVID-19. The CDR3 loop is CASSGLGGVVGDQYF. In DNA, the CDR3 is TGTGCCAGCAGTGGCCTCGGGGGAGTCGTGGGGGACCAGTACTTC.